The TCR beta chain described here comes from a study of blood T cell repertoires in COVID-19. The germline V gene has CDR1 SGHDT and CDR2 YYEEEE. V dropped 0 bases and J dropped 2 bases, with 9 bases sitting between them. This CDR3 contains 15 residues. The data were produced by immunoSEQ multiplex PCR, yet TCRdb's version contains in-frame clones alone and is incomplete. The sample has tens of thousands of clones, roughly 88% seen once. The clonotype comes from a human donor in a cohort sampled during active COVID-19. The chain joins TRBV5-6 to TRBJ2-1; D perhaps matches TRBD2 (5 bases). The source material was peripheral blood. The CDR3 here is CASSLGPGTYNEQFF. DNA for the CDR3: TGTGCCAGCAGCTTGGGTCCGGGGACCTACAATGAGCAGTTCTTC.